This TCR beta chain was found in a study of blood T cell repertoires in COVID-19. The V gene's germline CDR1 is SNHLY and CDR2 FYNNEI. The CDR3 has 13 residues. Trimming took off 8 bases at V and 0 bases at J, with 9 bases between the two ends. Sequencing was performed with immunoSEQ multiplex PCR; in TCRdb, only in-frame clones are kept and a portion is missing. The profile shows about 14,000 clones, 84% of them singletons. This TCR was recovered from a woman aged 45-65 years with active or convalescent COVID-19. The sample was peripheral blood. The genes are TRBV2 and TRBJ2-3, with D maybe TRBD1 (5 bases). The CDR3, as DNA: TGTGCCAGCGACAGTTTGAGCACAGATACGCAGTATTTT. Its protein product is CASDSLSTDTQYF.